This TCR beta chain was sequenced during a study of T cells after yellow fever vaccination. General study points: Weaker in magnitude, the secondary response showed a faster peak on day 5 versus 15.

TCRdb used MiXCR to reprocess the 5' RACE reads, holding one entry per CDR3 protein. The sample contains about 340,000 distinct CDR3 sequences, approximately 9% of which appear only once. About this clonotype itself: Its antigen remains unknown. One base away lies a much larger clone, so this may be a sequencing read error.

This CDR3 contains 13 residues. Germline lookup yields CDR1 SGHDT and CDR2 YYEEEE. The receptor was derived from a man younger than 35 who received the YFV17D yellow fever vaccine. Specimen: PBMCs, collected on the day of the first yellow fever vaccination. This chain joins TRBV5-6 and TRBJ1-1; no definite D call. The CDR3 sequence: CVSSPGRQRAAFF. CDR3 coding DNA: TGTGTCAGCAGCCCGGGAAGACAACGGGCAGCTTTCTTT.